One sample yielded the 30 T cell receptor beta chains listed below, sequenced in a study of shared clonotypes between healthy human individuals. Generated by immunoSEQ multiplex PCR, the TCRdb table keeps only in-frame clones and is missing some. The top ten clones hold 0.36% of a sample with some 2.4 million clones, 93% of them seen once. Material for sequencing was naive CD4+ T cells from PBMCs. This sample's subset: CD45RA+ positively selected. Receptors originate from a man in his late teens or twenties in good health. Some clones in this sample may be carry-over from other donors' samples.

This chain links TRBV28 with TRBJ2-2, with D possibly matching TRBD1 (6 bases). The CDR3 spans 16 residues. V was cut by 5 bases and J by 5 bases, with 18 bases left in between. Germline loops: CDR1 MDHEN, CDR2 SYDVKM. CDR3 coding DNA: TGTGCCAGCAGTGAAGCCGGGACAACATGGACCGGGGAGCTGTTTTTT. It codes for CASSEAGTTWTGELFF. Drawing the rest from reference TRBV28 and TRBJ2-2, the complete variable domain is DVKVTQSSRYLVKRTGEKVFLECVQDMDHENMFWYRQDPGLGLRLIYFSYDVKMKEKGDIPEGYSVSREKKERFSLILESASTNQTSMYLCASSEAGTTWTGELFFGEGSRLTVL.

The V gene is TRBV2, the J gene TRBJ1-6; D perhaps matches TRBD1 (6 bases). Per the germline V gene, CDR1 is SNHLY and CDR2 is FYNNEI. Deletions cut 5 bases from V and 7 bases from J, with 12 bases between. The CDR3 is made up of 14 amino acids. CDR3 amino acids: CASSTRDTNSPLHF. The CDR3 nucleotides read TGTGCCAGCAGTACCCGGGACACAAATTCACCCCTCCACTTT.

The rearrangement joins TRBV29-1 to TRBJ2-7, with D possibly matching TRBD2 (6 bases). Trimming shortened V by 1 base and J by 2 bases, and 9 bases separated the two germline ends. CDR3 length equals 13 residues. The germline V gene encodes CDR1 SQVTM and CDR2 ANQGSEA. The CDR3 reads CSVEVAGTYEQYF. The CDR3 DNA is TGCAGCGTTGAAGTGGCGGGAACCTACGAGCAGTACTTC.

This chain connects TRBV7-2 to TRBJ2-5; 8 positions agree with TRBD2. This CDR3 comprises 16 residues. V trimming: 4 bases; J trimming: 5 bases; junction bases outside the gene matches: 12. The germline V gene has CDR1 SGHTA and CDR2 FQGNSA. This CDR3 is CASSSNSGTRWETQYF. The CDR3 nucleotides are TGTGCCAGCAGCTCAAACTCCGGGACTAGGTGGGAGACCCAGTACTTC.

V usage is TRBV27 and J usage is TRBJ2-5; tentatively, D is TRBD1 or TRBD2 (6 bases each). V shed 0 bases and J shed 7 bases, with 12 bases lying between them. The CDR3 has 14 residues. Germline CDR1 MNHEY, CDR2 SMNVEV (reference sequence). CDR3: CASSLSAGGGTQYF. For the CDR3, the DNA is TGTGCCAGCAGTTTATCGGCAGGAGGGGGGACCCAGTACTTC.

The chain is built from TRBV4-3 and TRBJ2-7, with TRBD2 matching 8 bases. The V gene's germline CDR1 is LGHNA and CDR2 YSLEER. The CDR3 is 16 amino acids. V was pared by 5 bases and J by 4 bases, with 13 bases of the junction left unmatched. The CDR3 DNA is TGCGCCAGCAGCGCCCGCCAGATAAGCGGGAGTTACGAGCAGTACTTC. Its translation is CASSARQISGSYEQYF.

The chain recombines TRBV19 with TRBJ2-6, with 10 positions matching TRBD1. V shed 4 bases, J shed 1 base, and the junction held 16 bases outside the gene matches. The CDR3 consists of 21 residues. Germline V gene lookup returns CDR1 LNHDA and CDR2 SQIVND (reference sequence). CDR3 DNA: TGTGCCAGTAGTACTACTCGGACAGGGGGGATAAGGGTTTCTGGGGCCAACGTCCTGACTTTC. Its translation is CASSTTRTGGIRVSGANVLTF.

This clone is a singleton in its sample. The chain combines TRBV6-5 with TRBJ1-2; no clear D gene. The ends were cut back, 2 bases at V and 7 bases at J, with 11 bases in the middle. This CDR3 has 13 residues. Germline assignment: CDR1 MNHEY and CDR2 SVGAGI. This chain's CDR3 is CASSYRDVRGYTF. The CDR3 bases are TGTGCCAGCAGTTACCGAGACGTGCGTGGCTACACCTTC.

This clone has just a few counts. This sequence joins TRBV28 and TRBJ1-5; unclear D gene. Germline CDR1 and CDR2: MDHEN and SYDVKM. V was trimmed by 4 bases and J by 7 bases, leaving 14 bases between them. The CDR3 loop spans 14 amino acids. Here the CDR3 DNA reads TGTGCCAGCAGTTCCCCGCGGACGGTCCAGCCCCAGCATTTT. Encoded protein: CASSSPRTVQPQHF.

This clone was found once. At the DNA level, this CDR3 is encoded by other sequences in the same sample as well. The J gene is TRBJ1-2, the V gene TRBV28; TRBD1 matches at 8 bases. The V gene's germline CDR1 is MDHEN and CDR2 SYDVKM. With 6 bases clipped from V and 4 bases from J, the junction kept 4 bases outside the gene matches. This CDR3 spans 13 amino acids. The CDR3 nucleotides read TGTGCCAGCAGAGACAGGGGAGTCTATGGCTACACCTTC. Translated, it gives CASRDRGVYGYTF.

This clone came up once. The V gene is TRBV6-1, the J gene TRBJ1-3, with 7 bases identical to TRBD1. The germline CDR1 and CDR2 sequences are MNHNS and SASEGT. The CDR3 length is 14 residues. V lost 5 bases and J lost 0; bases outside the gene matches: 1. This chain's CDR3 is CASSRQGSGNTIYF. DNA of the CDR3: TGTGCCAGCAGTAGACAGGGCTCTGGAAACACCATATATTTT.

J is TRBJ2-2 and V is TRBV30, with D uncertain. V dropped 0 bases and J dropped 7 bases, with 9 bases sitting between them. Germline loops: CDR1 GTSNPN, CDR2 SVGIG (reference sequence). The CDR3 sequence is 13 residues long. This CDR3 is CAWSVGSDGELFF. In DNA form, the CDR3 reads TGTGCCTGGAGTGTTGGAAGCGACGGGGAGCTGTTTTTT.

V and J are TRBV5-5 and TRBJ2-7; TRBD1 aligns across 7 bases. The CDR3 runs 14 residues. Germline assignment: CDR1 SGHKS and CDR2 YYEKEE (reference sequence). With V trimmed by 3 bases and J by 3 bases, 6 bases remained unmatched. CDR3 in DNA: TGTGCCAGCAGCTCTGGACAGGTTAACTACGAGCAGTACTTC. This sequence encodes CASSSGQVNYEQYF.

V usage is TRBV5-4 and J usage is TRBJ2-7; TRBD2 matches 12 bases. The CDR3 has 16 amino acids. The germline gives CDR1 SGHNT, CDR2 YYREEE (reference sequence). V shed 0 bases and J 2 bases; nucleotides not matched to a gene: 3. This CDR3 is CASSLGLAGAAYEQYF. CDR3 DNA: TGTGCCAGCAGCTTGGGACTAGCGGGAGCTGCCTACGAGCAGTACTTC.

V usage is TRBV11-2 and J usage is TRBJ2-7; 9 bases line up with TRBD2. Looked up from germline, CDR1 is SGHAT and CDR2 is FQNNGV. The CDR3 totals 15 residues. Trimming cost V 5 bases and J 2 bases; bases outside gene matches: 7. Here the CDR3 DNA reads TGTGCCAGCAGCGGTCTAGCGGGAATCACCTACGAGCAGTACTTC. This encodes CASSGLAGITYEQYF. Using reference TRBV11-2 and TRBJ2-7 for the parts outside the CDR3, the full variable domain is EAGVAQSPRYKIIEKRQSVAFWCNPISGHATLYWYQQILGQGPKLLIQFQNNGVVDDSQLPKDRFSAERLKGVDSTLKIQPAKLEDSAVYLCASSGLAGITYEQYFGPGTRLTVT.

In the case of this clone: Other DNA sequences in the same sample also yield this CDR3. The rearrangement joins TRBV28 to TRBJ1-5; D is ambiguous. The V gene's germline CDR1 is MDHEN and CDR2 SYDVKM. Trimming pared 6 bases from V and 2 bases from J, leaving 8 bases between. The CDR3 runs 13 residues. DNA of the CDR3: TGTGCCAGCAGGGGAACGGGCAATCAGCCCCAGCATTTT. Translated, it gives CASRGTGNQPQHF.

The chain employs TRBV4-1 and TRBJ1-3; TRBD1 might be the D (6 bases). Per germline, CDR1 MGHRA and CDR2 YSYEKL. This CDR3 comprises 15 residues. V was trimmed by 5 bases and J by 4 bases, leaving 15 bases between them. This chain's CDR3 is CASSETQGSGNTIYF. Written as DNA, the CDR3 is TGCGCCAGCAGCGAGACGCAGGGGTCGGGAAACACCATATATTTT.

A note on this clone: At the DNA level, this CDR3 is encoded by other sequences in the same sample as well. CDR3 DNA sequence: TGCGCCAGCAGCTTGTTTCTAGCAGAAGAGACCCAGTACTTC. This translates into CASSLFLAEETQYF. The chain recombines TRBV5-1 with TRBJ2-5, with D possibly matching TRBD2 (5 bases). V was trimmed by 1 base and J by 3 bases, leaving 10 bases between them. The CDR3 length is 14 residues. Germline CDR1 reads SGHRS; CDR2 reads YFSETQ.

The genes are TRBV2 and TRBJ2-1, with TRBD1 matching 9 bases. V lost 7 bases and J lost 6; bases outside the gene matches: 7. This CDR3 region has 14 residues. CDR1 is SNHLY, CDR2 FYNNEI, per germline. CDR3 loop: CASNLDRGVNEQFF. Written as DNA, the CDR3 is TGTGCCAGCAATCTAGACAGGGGGGTCAATGAGCAGTTCTTC. The whole variable domain, remainder taken from reference TRBV2 and TRBJ2-1, is EPEVTQTPSHQVTQMGQEVILRCVPISNHLYFYWYRQILGQKVEFLVSFYNNEISEKSEIFDDQFSVERPDGSNFTLKIRSTKLEDSAMYFCASNLDRGVNEQFFGPGTRLTVL.

This clone was recorded once. The chain uses TRBV6-1 and TRBJ2-6; D is possibly TRBD1 (6 bases). V lost 4 bases and J lost 0, with 16 bases in between. Looked up from germline, CDR1 is MNHNS and CDR2 is SASEGT. The CDR3 loop spans 18 amino acids. CDR3 sequence: CASSARGIGLSGANVLTF. CDR3 sequence (DNA): TGTGCCAGCAGTGCCAGGGGAATAGGTCTCTCTGGGGCCAACGTCCTGACTTTC.

The chain carries TRBV5-8 and TRBJ1-1; D perhaps matches TRBD1 (5 bases). Germline CDR1 reads SGHTS; CDR2 reads YDEGEE. The CDR3 runs 17 residues. Trimming removed 1 base from V and 7 bases from J, with 23 bases in between. The DNA of the CDR3 is TGTGCCAGCAGCTTGTTTGTTGGGGGTATTTGGAAAGGTGAAGCTTTCTTT. It translates to CASSLFVGGIWKGEAFF.

This rearrangement joins TRBV6-5 to TRBJ2-1; D ambiguous. The V gene's germline CDR1 is MNHEY and CDR2 SVGAGI. This CDR3 is built from 13 residues. V lost 4 bases to trimming and J lost 7 bases, with 11 bases between them. CDR3 loop: CASSSGVRNEQFF. The CDR3 DNA reads TGTGCCAGCAGTTCAGGAGTCCGGAATGAGCAGTTCTTC.

The chain recombines TRBV28 with TRBJ1-5; D remains unclear. CDR3 length: 14 residues. Germline CDR1 MDHEN, CDR2 SYDVKM. With 2 bases removed from V and 4 bases from J, the gap between germline ends came to 9 bases. CDR3 protein: CASSLGIPNQPQHF. CDR3 DNA sequence: TGTGCCAGCAGTTTAGGTATCCCGAATCAGCCCCAGCATTTT.

The V and J genes are TRBV5-1 and TRBJ2-2; 7 positions match TRBD2. The germline CDR1 and CDR2 sequences are SGHRS and YFSETQ. The CDR3 is made up of 15 amino acids. After removal of 2 bases from V and 4 bases from J, the junction contained 5 bases not matched to a gene. The CDR3 spells CASSFAPSGTGELFF. The CDR3 DNA reads TGCGCCAGCAGCTTCGCCCCTAGCGGCACCGGGGAGCTGTTTTTT.

The V call is TRBV7-2, the J call TRBJ2-3; no firm D call. Trimming took 10 bases from V and 6 from J, leaving 20 bases between them. Germline V gives CDR1 SGHTA, CDR2 FQGNSA. The CDR3 runs to 14 residues. The CDR3 reads CATHRLAVSDTQYF. CDR3 DNA: TGTGCCACACACCGGTTGGCAGTCTCCGATACGCAGTATTTT.

On this clone: The sample contains more than one DNA sequence encoding this CDR3. The gene calls are TRBV9 and TRBJ1-1, with TRBD1 as a possible D gene (5 bases). Per germline, CDR1 SGDLS and CDR2 YYNGEE. CDR3 length: 14 amino acids. V dropped 2 bases and J dropped 0 bases, with 8 bases sitting between them. Written as DNA, the CDR3 is TGTGCCAGCAGCGTGGGGCTGATGAACACTGAAGCTTTCTTT. Translated: CASSVGLMNTEAFF.

The J gene is TRBJ1-2, the V gene TRBV9, with 7 bases aligning to TRBD1. CDR1 is SGDLS, CDR2 YYNGEE, per germline. The J segment lost 8 bases and the V segment lost 1 base, leaving 20 bases of the junction unmatched. This CDR3 contains 18 residues. The CDR3 bases are TGTGCCAGCAGCGTACTTCGTACCACACAGGGGCGTCTTTGGGGCTACACCTTC. Protein: CASSVLRTTQGRLWGYTF.

The V gene is TRBV6-5, the J gene TRBJ2-7, with 8 bases fitting TRBD2. Germline values: CDR1 MNHEY, CDR2 SVGAGI. The CDR3 contains 15 residues. Unmatched junction bases numbered 11, after V lost 6 bases and J lost 4 bases. Written as DNA, the CDR3 is TGTGCCAGCAGAGCTGGAGGGACTAGTCTATACGAGCAGTACTTC. It translates to CASRAGGTSLYEQYF.

The gene calls are TRBV5-1 and TRBJ2-3, with D possibly matching TRBD2 (5 bases). Trimming stripped 5 bases from V and 2 bases from J, with 9 bases between. The CDR3 totals 13 residues. Germline CDR1 SGHRS, CDR2 YFSETQ. The CDR3 DNA is TGCGCCAGCAGGCGGGCGGCCACAGATACGCAGTATTTT. It encodes CASRRAATDTQYF.

The V call is TRBV5-1, the J call TRBJ1-6, with D unclear. CDR1 is SGHRS and CDR2 is YFSETQ in the germline V gene. The germline V and J ends were trimmed by 2 bases and 6 bases, with 9 bases remaining between them. This CDR3 is 14 amino acids long. The CDR3, as DNA: TGCGCCAGCAGCTTAGGCACAAGTAATTCACCCCTCCACTTT. It codes for CASSLGTSNSPLHF. Supplemented by reference TRBV5-1 and TRBJ1-6, the full variable domain reads KAGVTQTPRYLIKTRGQQVTLSCSPISGHRSVSWYQQTPGQGLQFLFEYFSETQRNKGNFPGRFSGRQFSNSRSEMNVSTLELGDSALYLCASSLGTSNSPLHFGNGTRLTVT.